These 23 T cell receptor beta chains share one sample of origin, sequenced in a study of beta chain features in type 1 diabetes. Expressed TCRB transcripts were sequenced because the entire RNA isolate underwent reverse transcription. The repertoire was sequenced with immunoSEQ multiplex PCR; TCRdb's copy has only in-frame clones and lacks some. The sample lists 40,000 to 45,000 clones, about 66% occurring once. The antigens for these receptors are not known. Study observations and caveats: Type 1 diabetes patients showed a moderate but significant shortening of TCRB CDR3s in all four CD4+ subsets.

The sample was Tregs from blood. Every receptor here comes from a woman aged 18-35 years with type 1 diabetes.

The CDR3 sequence is CASSRGLAGNEQFF. The CDR3 bases are TGTGCCAGCAGCCGGGGACTAGCGGGAAATGAGCAGTTCTTC. This chain joins TRBV7-9 and TRBJ2-1, with TRBD2 matching over 13 bases. This CDR3 is built from 14 residues. The V gene end was trimmed by 5 bases and the J gene end by 7 bases; junction bases not matched to a gene: 2. Germline CDR1 is SEHNR and CDR2 is FQNEAQ (reference sequence).

V gene TRBV5-1 combines with J gene TRBJ2-1; D may be TRBD2 (5 bases). The germline V and J ends were trimmed by 3 bases and 4 bases, with 17 bases remaining between them. The CDR3 is 16 amino acids. Germline values: CDR1 SGHRS, CDR2 YFSETQ. The CDR3 is CASSSGWLAEYNEQFF. Here the CDR3 DNA reads TGCGCCAGCAGCTCGGGGTGGCTAGCCGAATACAATGAGCAGTTCTTC.

This chain links TRBV7-2 with TRBJ2-7, with 12 bases fitting TRBD2. Looked up from germline, CDR1 is SGHTA and CDR2 is FQGNSA. J lost 5 bases, V lost 1 base, and 9 bases had no gene match. The CDR3 sequence is 17 residues long. CDR3 sequence: CASSLVASGGAFNEQYF. The CDR3 nucleotides read TGTGCCAGCAGCTTAGTGGCTAGCGGGGGGGCGTTTAACGAGCAGTACTTC.

This chain connects TRBV15 to TRBJ2-1, with 12 bases aligning to TRBD2. After removal of 0 bases from V and 5 bases from J, the junction contained 2 bases not matched to a gene. Germline V CDR1 and CDR2: LNHNV, YYDKDF (reference sequence). This CDR3 spans 16 amino acids. The CDR3 DNA is TGTGCCACCAGCAGAGAGGCTAGCGGGGGGGACAATGAGCAGTTCTTC. Translation: CATSREASGGDNEQFF. Looking up the rest from reference TRBV15 and TRBJ2-1 gives the full variable domain: DAMVIQNPRYQVTQFGKPVTLSCSQTLNHNVMYWYQQKSSQAPKLLFHYYDKDFNNEADTPDNFQSRRPNTSFCFLDIRSPGLGDTAMYLCATSREASGGDNEQFFGPGTRLTVL.

This chain joins TRBV19 and TRBJ2-2; 8 bases are a match to TRBD1. Germline V gene data show CDR1 as LNHDA and CDR2 as SQIVND (reference sequence). CDR3 length: 15 residues. V was clipped by 5 bases and J by 4 bases; unmatched bases: 6. Here the CDR3 reads CASSRRTGLTGELFF. CDR3 DNA sequence: TGTGCCAGTAGTCGCCGGACAGGGCTCACCGGGGAGCTGTTTTTT.

The rearrangement links TRBV7-2 to TRBJ2-4; 8 bases line up with TRBD1. CDR3 length: 14 residues. V was clipped by 4 bases and J by 6 bases; unmatched bases: 5. From germline, CDR1 is SGHTA and CDR2 FQGNSA. CDR3 residues: CASSSRDRPNIQYF. The CDR3 DNA reads as TGTGCCAGCAGCTCCCGGGACAGGCCAAACATTCAGTACTTC.

V is TRBV7-9 and J is TRBJ1-2; 9 bases agree with TRBD1. There are 15 residues in the CDR3. V gave up 5 bases and J gave up 8 bases; unmatched junction bases: 12. Germline V CDR1 and CDR2: SEHNR, FQNEAQ (reference sequence). CDR3 coding DNA: TGTGCCAGCAGCGAGAGGGCAGGACAGGGGAACGGCTACACCTTC. Its translation: CASSERAGQGNGYTF.

V is TRBV6-1 and J is TRBJ1-6; unclear D gene. Germline CDR1 MNHNS, CDR2 SASEGT. This CDR3 has 15 residues. Trimming stripped 2 bases from V and 7 bases from J, with 12 bases between. CDR3 amino acids: CASSEFNGVNSPLHF. CDR3 coding DNA: TGTGCCAGCAGTGAATTTAACGGAGTAAATTCACCCCTCCACTTT.

V is TRBV20-1 and J is TRBJ2-7, with 9 positions matching TRBD2. V lost 7 bases and J lost 6; bases outside the gene matches: 4. Germline V CDR1 and CDR2: DFQATT, SNEGSKA (reference sequence). CDR3 size: 11 residues. The CDR3, as DNA: TGCAGTGTATTAGCGGGAGTCGAGCAGTACTTC. This encodes CSVLAGVEQYF.

V and J are TRBV27 and TRBJ2-5; 8 nucleotides line up with TRBD2. This CDR3 comprises 14 residues. V lost 2 bases, J lost 1 base, and 0 bases stayed unmatched. Per germline, CDR1 MNHEY and CDR2 SMNVEV (reference sequence). CDR3 DNA: TGTGCCAGCAGTTTAGCGGGGGGCCAAGAGACCCAGTACTTC. It is translated as CASSLAGGQETQYF.

The rearrangement joins TRBV7-3 to TRBJ2-5; no firm D call. Germline CDR1 SGHTA, CDR2 FQGTGA. The V end lost 1 base, the J end lost 2 bases, and 5 bases lay between the germline ends. The CDR3 runs 13 residues. The CDR3 is CASSLSIQETQYF. For the CDR3, the DNA is TGTGCCAGCAGCTTAAGTATTCAAGAGACCCAGTACTTC. Complete variable domain (other parts from reference TRBV7-3 and TRBJ2-5): GAGVSQTPSNKVTEKGKYVELRCDPISGHTALYWYRQSLGQGPEFLIYFQGTGAADDSGLPNDRFFAVRPEGSVSTLKIQRTERGDSAVYLCASSLSIQETQYFGPGTRLLVL.

V and J are TRBV5-1 and TRBJ1-5; no reliable D call. Trimming pared 0 bases from V and 0 bases from J, leaving 7 bases between. CDR3 length equals 15 residues. Per germline, CDR1 SGHRS and CDR2 YFSETQ. CDR3 nucleotides: TGCGCCAGCAGCTTGGACGGAGATAGCAATCAGCCCCAGCATTTT. Protein sequence: CASSLDGDSNQPQHF.

The chain links TRBV13 to TRBJ1-5; TRBD1 might be the D (5 bases). V was shortened by 0 bases and J by 3 bases, with 9 bases between the two germline ends. This CDR3 region has 15 residues. CDR1 is PRHDT and CDR2 is FYEKMQ in the germline V gene (reference sequence). The CDR3, as DNA: TGTGCCAGCAGCTTAGGCCAGGGCTTCAATCAGCCCCAGCATTTT. Its translation: CASSLGQGFNQPQHF.

The chain uses TRBV5-1 and TRBJ2-1; D remains unclear. The CDR3 spans 12 residues. In germline, CDR1 is SGHRS, CDR2 YFSETQ. V gave up 1 base and J gave up 5 bases, with 4 bases separating them. For the CDR3, the DNA is TGCGCCAGCAGCTTGAGCGACAATGAGCAGTTCTTC. Its translation: CASSLSDNEQFF. Based on the CDR3 plus reference TRBV5-1 and TRBJ2-1, the full variable domain is KAGVTQTPRYLIKTRGQQVTLSCSPISGHRSVSWYQQTPGQGLQFLFEYFSETQRNKGNFPGRFSGRQFSNSRSEMNVSTLELGDSALYLCASSLSDNEQFFGPGTRLTVL.

This rearrangement joins TRBV10-3 to TRBJ1-2; the match to TRBD1 covers 9 bases. Germline loops: CDR1 ENHRY, CDR2 SYGVKD. This CDR3 is 14 amino acids long. V gave up 7 bases and J gave up 9 bases; unmatched junction bases: 12. The CDR3 DNA reads TGTGCCATCAACGAGGACAGGGGACTGGGAAGCTACACCTTC. Amino acid sequence: CAINEDRGLGSYTF.

This sequence joins TRBV29-1 and TRBJ1-1; D not resolved. The V gene lost 4 bases and the J gene lost 1 base, with 4 bases spanning the gap. The CDR3 contains 11 residues. CDR1 and CDR2 (germline): SQVTM, ANQGSEA. The CDR3 nucleotides read TGCAGCGTTGGCGAGAACACTGAAGCTTTCTTT. Translating gives CSVGENTEAFF.

V is TRBV7-9 and J is TRBJ2-7, with a tentative D call TRBD1 (6 bases). The CDR3 has 15 residues. Trimming shortened V by 5 bases and J by 1 base, and 15 bases separated the two germline ends. In germline, CDR1 is SEHNR, CDR2 FQNEAQ (reference sequence). CDR3 coding DNA: TGTGCCAGCAGCGTCTTACAGGGAGTGTCCTACGAGCAGTACTTC. It yields the protein CASSVLQGVSYEQYF.

This clone has just one count. Sequence at one end of the junction differs from germline and may be a read error. The chain joins TRBV5-5 to TRBJ2-2; 7 nucleotides match TRBD1. Germline V gene lookup returns CDR1 SGHKS and CDR2 YYEKEE (reference sequence). The CDR3 runs 14 residues. The CDR3 loop reads CASSFRGNPGELFF. CDR3 DNA sequence: TGTGCCAGCAGCTTCAGGGGGAACCCCGGGGAGCTGTTTTTT.

The chain joins TRBV2 to TRBJ2-1, with TRBD2 as a possible D gene (6 bases). Trimming took off 4 bases at V and 4 bases at J, with 14 bases between the two ends. This CDR3 has 15 amino acids. Germline assignment: CDR1 SNHLY and CDR2 FYNNEI. CDR3 loop: CASSGLWDLYNEQFF. Here the CDR3 DNA reads TGTGCCAGCAGTGGCCTCTGGGACTTGTACAATGAGCAGTTCTTC.

The chain couples TRBV25-1 to TRBJ1-5; D might be TRBD1 (6 bases). The CDR3 consists of 15 residues. CDR1 and CDR2 from the germline V gene are MGHDK and SYGVNS. Trimming stripped 4 bases from V and 4 bases from J, with 14 bases between. The DNA for the CDR3 is TGTGCCAGCAGTGGTACCGACAGGCCTAATCAGCCCCAGCATTTT. Its protein product is CASSGTDRPNQPQHF.

The chain couples TRBV7-2 to TRBJ1-3; D gene ambiguous. With 4 bases removed from V and 0 bases from J, the gap between germline ends came to 10 bases. CDR3 length equals 15 residues. Germline loops: CDR1 SGHTA, CDR2 FQGNSA. This CDR3 is CASSSQRSSGNTIYF. CDR3 coding DNA: TGTGCCAGCAGCTCTCAGAGGAGCTCTGGAAACACCATATATTTT.

The rearrangement uses TRBV5-6 and TRBJ1-6; no definite D call. Germline V CDR1 and CDR2: SGHDT, YYEEEE. The CDR3 covers 13 residues. The V end was cut by 4 bases, the J end by 6 bases, with 8 bases between. The CDR3 nucleotides are TGTGCCAGCAGCGAGGGAATTAATTCACCCCTCCACTTT. Its protein product is CASSEGINSPLHF.

A few counts support this clone. The V and J genes are TRBV10-3 and TRBJ1-3; no definite D call. The germline V gene has CDR1 ENHRY and CDR2 SYGVKD. The CDR3 is 14 residues long. Trimming took off 4 bases at V and 8 bases at J, with 15 bases between the two ends. CDR3: CAISGRGNLDTIYF. The CDR3 DNA is TGTGCCATCAGTGGCCGAGGGAACCTGGACACCATATATTTT.